The TCR beta chain under discussion was sequenced for a study of T cells in Graves' hyperthyroidism and ophthalmopathy. The CDR3 runs to 14 residues. The germline CDR1 and CDR2 sequences are MNHEY and SVGEGT. V was trimmed by 0 bases and J by 6 bases, leaving 12 bases between them. Researchers took RNA transcripts and amplified the TCR beta CDR3 regions from them. TCR CDR3 regions were first amplified by RT-PCR with HTBI primers. TCRdb processed the multiplex PCR reads anew with MiXCR; each CDR3 protein has one entry. The sample shows approximately 740,000 distinct CDR3 sequences, around 15% of them seen only once. In its sample, this clonotype was seen many times. Its specificity is not known. Study observations and caveats: Ophthalmopathy was distinguished from stable hyperthyroidism by 13 V-J signatures.

Uncontrolled infection, other autoimmune disease, pregnancy or lactation disqualified patients from enrolment. The TCR sequence derives from a woman under 30 with Graves' hyperthyroidism. Sequencing was performed on blood. The genes are TRBV6-2 or TRBV6-3 and TRBJ2-7; D gene ambiguous. The CDR3 DNA reads as TGTGCCAGCAGTTACTCAGCACCCCTGCTCGAGCAGTACTTC. It translates to CASSYSAPLLEQYF.